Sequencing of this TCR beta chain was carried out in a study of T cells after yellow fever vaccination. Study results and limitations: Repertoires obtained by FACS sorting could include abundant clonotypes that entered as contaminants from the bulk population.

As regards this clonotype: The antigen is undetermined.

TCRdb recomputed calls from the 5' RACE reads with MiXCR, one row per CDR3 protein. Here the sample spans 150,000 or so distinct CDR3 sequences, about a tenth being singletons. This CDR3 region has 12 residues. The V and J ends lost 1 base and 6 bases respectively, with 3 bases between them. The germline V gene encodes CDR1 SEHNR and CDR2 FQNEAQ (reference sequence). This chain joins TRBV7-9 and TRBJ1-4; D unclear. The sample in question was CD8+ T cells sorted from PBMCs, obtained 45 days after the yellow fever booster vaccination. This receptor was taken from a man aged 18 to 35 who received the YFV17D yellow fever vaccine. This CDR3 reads CASSLEDEKLFF. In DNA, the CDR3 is TGTGCCAGCAGCTTAGAGGATGAAAAACTGTTTTTT.